One and the same sample provided the 13 T cell receptor beta chains below, sequenced in a study of blood T cell repertoires in COVID-19. Clones were sequenced by immunoSEQ multiplex PCR, and TCRdb holds only the in-frame ones, with some missing. The table has 200,000 to 300,000 clones, 70% to 85% seen once. Sequencing was carried out using peripheral blood. Source of these receptors: a woman aged 80 or older with acute or convalescent COVID-19.

The table lists this clone with a count of one. The V call is TRBV12-3 or TRBV12-4, the J call TRBJ1-1; no clear D. The CDR3 is 12 amino acids. Trimming pared 8 bases from V and 3 bases from J, leaving 10 bases between. CDR3 protein: CASGLRDTEAFF. Written as DNA, the CDR3 is TGTGCCAGCGGACTTCGTGACACTGAAGCTTTCTTT.

The rearrangement uses TRBV15 and TRBJ1-5; tentative D call: TRBD1 (5 bases). The CDR3 contains 15 residues. The ends were cut back, 5 bases at V and 0 bases at J, with 11 bases in the middle. The V gene's germline CDR1 is LNHNV and CDR2 YYDKDF (reference sequence). This CDR3 is CATSPGGDSNQPQHF. CDR3 nucleotide sequence: TGTGCCACCAGCCCCGGAGGGGATAGCAATCAGCCCCAGCATTTT.

The chain is built from TRBV6-5 and TRBJ1-5, with TRBD1 as a possible D gene (5 bases). V was shortened by 8 bases and J by 6 bases, with 17 bases between the two germline ends. CDR1 and CDR2 from the germline V gene are MNHEY and SVGAGI. The CDR3 loop spans 14 amino acids. The CDR3 DNA follows: TGTGCCAGCCTGTGGGCACCTACAGGTCAGCCCCAGCATTTT. Residues: CASLWAPTGQPQHF.

The chain joins TRBV5-1 to TRBJ2-7, with TRBD1 identical over 11 bases. Germline V gene sequence: CDR1 SGHRS, CDR2 YFSETQ. This CDR3 region has 15 residues. V lost 3 bases, J lost 4 bases, and 6 bases stayed unmatched. The CDR3, as DNA: TGCGCCAGCAGCTCGTCTGGGACAGGGGGATACGAGCAGTACTTC. Protein sequence: CASSSSGTGGYEQYF.

This chain joins TRBV30 and TRBJ2-2; possibly TRBD2 for D (6 bases). Trimming took off 0 bases at V and 5 bases at J, with 13 bases between the two ends. This CDR3 comprises 15 residues. Per the germline V gene, CDR1 is GTSNPN and CDR2 is SVGIG (reference sequence). The CDR3 loop reads CAWSVGYAGTGELFF. Here the CDR3 DNA reads TGTGCCTGGAGTGTGGGGTATGCGGGGACCGGGGAGCTGTTTTTT. The complete variable domain, with remaining parts taken from reference TRBV30 and TRBJ2-2, reads SQTIHQWPATLVQPVGSPLSLECTVEGTSNPNLYWYRQAAGRGLQLLFYSVGIGQISSEVPQNLSASRPQDRQFILSSKKLLLSDSGFYLCAWSVGYAGTGELFFGEGSRLTVL.

This clone was picked up a small number of times. The chain recombines TRBV30 with TRBJ1-1, with a tentative D call TRBD1 (6 bases). The V end was cut by 3 bases, the J end by 0 bases, with 14 bases between. Germline V gene sequence: CDR1 GTSNPN, CDR2 SVGIG (reference sequence). CDR3 length equals 15 residues. This CDR3 reads CAWSLLGTLNTEAFF. The CDR3 DNA reads TGTGCCTGGAGCCTACTCGGGACATTGAACACTGAAGCTTTCTTT.

The chain carries TRBV6-6 and TRBJ1-1; no definite D call. In germline, CDR1 is MNHNY, CDR2 SVGAGI (reference sequence). Trimming removed 6 bases from V and 7 bases from J, with 18 bases in between. CDR3 length equals 14 residues. CDR3 loop: CASSSSEALHEAFF. The CDR3 DNA reads as TGTGCCAGCAGCTCATCCGAGGCGCTTCATGAAGCTTTCTTT.

This clone was picked up a small number of times. The chain links TRBV5-4 to TRBJ1-1, with 7 positions matching TRBD1. The CDR3 consists of 15 residues. V lost 2 bases and J lost 2; bases outside the gene matches: 6. Germline lookup yields CDR1 SGHNT and CDR2 YYREEE (reference sequence). The CDR3 loop reads CASSLGTARNTEAFF. For the CDR3, the DNA is TGTGCCAGCAGCTTAGGGACAGCCCGAAACACTGAAGCTTTCTTT. The full variable domain, its missing parts supplied by reference TRBV5-4 and TRBJ1-1, is ETGVTQSPTHLIKTRGQQVTLRCSSQSGHNTVSWYQQALGQGPQFIFQYYREEENGRGNFPPRFSGLQFPNYSSELNVNALELDDSALYLCASSLGTARNTEAFFGQGTRLTVV.

V gene TRBV5-1 combines with J gene TRBJ2-7, with TRBD1 identical over 9 bases. V trimming: 4 bases; J trimming: 5 bases; junction bases outside the gene matches: 7. The CDR3 is 14 amino acids. Germline V lookup: CDR1 SGHRS, CDR2 YFSETQ. The CDR3 protein is CASSDGQGIDEQYF. In DNA form, the CDR3 reads TGCGCCAGCAGCGATGGACAGGGGATCGACGAGCAGTACTTC.

The CDR3: CASSLTDHNSPLHF. In DNA form, the CDR3 reads TGTGCCAGCAGCCTAACCGATCATAATTCACCCCTCCACTTT. The chain combines TRBV11-2 with TRBJ1-6; D is ambiguous. Germline V CDR1 and CDR2: SGHAT, FQNNGV. V dropped 5 bases and J dropped 5 bases, with 10 bases sitting between them. The CDR3 has 14 amino acids.

As regards this clone: At the DNA level, this CDR3 is encoded by other sequences in the same sample as well. This chain uses TRBV5-1 with TRBJ1-5, with D possibly being TRBD1 (6 bases). The CDR3 runs 15 residues. CDR1 is SGHRS, CDR2 YFSETQ, per germline. Trimming pared 0 bases from V and 0 bases from J, leaving 7 bases between. CDR3 bases: TGCGCCAGCAGCTTGGAAGGGGGTAGCAATCAGCCCCAGCATTTT. This translates into CASSLEGGSNQPQHF.

The chain carries TRBV5-4 and TRBJ2-2; possibly TRBD1 for D (6 bases). This CDR3 comprises 16 residues. V lost 4 bases to trimming and J lost 0 bases, with 13 bases between them. The germline V gene has CDR1 SGHNT and CDR2 YYREEE (reference sequence). The CDR3 region has the DNA TGTGCCAGCAGCACGTACAGGGTCTCGAACACCGGGGAGCTGTTTTTT. This sequence encodes CASSTYRVSNTGELFF.

The J gene is TRBJ1-5, the V gene TRBV3-1 (or the pseudogene TRBV3-2); D is perhaps TRBD1 (6 bases). Germline CDR1 is LGHDT and CDR2 is YNNKEL (reference sequence). CDR3 size: 14 residues. The V gene lost 4 bases and the J gene lost 3 bases, with 10 bases spanning the gap. This CDR3 reads CASSPQGTNQPQHF. For the CDR3, the DNA is TGTGCCAGCAGCCCACAGGGAACCAATCAGCCCCAGCATTTT.